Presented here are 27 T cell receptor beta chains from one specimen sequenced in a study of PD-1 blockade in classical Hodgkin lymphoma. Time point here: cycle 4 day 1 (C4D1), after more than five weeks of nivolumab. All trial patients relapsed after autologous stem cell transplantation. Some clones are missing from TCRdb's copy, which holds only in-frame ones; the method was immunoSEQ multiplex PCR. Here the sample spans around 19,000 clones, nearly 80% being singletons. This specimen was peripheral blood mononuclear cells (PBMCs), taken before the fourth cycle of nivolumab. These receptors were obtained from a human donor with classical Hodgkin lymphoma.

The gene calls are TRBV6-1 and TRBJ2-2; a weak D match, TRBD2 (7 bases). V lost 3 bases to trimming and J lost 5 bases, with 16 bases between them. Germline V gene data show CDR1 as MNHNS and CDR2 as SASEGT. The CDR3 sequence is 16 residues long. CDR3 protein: CASSDLVGGRTGELFF. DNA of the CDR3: TGTGCCAGCAGTGACCTGGTCGGGGGGCGAACCGGGGAGCTGTTTTTT.

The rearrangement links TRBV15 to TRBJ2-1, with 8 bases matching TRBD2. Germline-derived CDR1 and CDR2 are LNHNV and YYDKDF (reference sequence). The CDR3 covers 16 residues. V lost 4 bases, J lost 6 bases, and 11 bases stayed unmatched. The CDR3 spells CATSTYGTGGINEQFF. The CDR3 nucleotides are TGTGCCACCAGCACCTATGGAACGGGGGGGATCAATGAGCAGTTCTTC.

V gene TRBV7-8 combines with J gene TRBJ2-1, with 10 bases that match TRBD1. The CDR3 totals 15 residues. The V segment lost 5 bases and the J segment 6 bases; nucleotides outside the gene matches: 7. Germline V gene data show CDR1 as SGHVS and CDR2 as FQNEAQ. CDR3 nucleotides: TGTGCCAGCAGCGGAGGGGACAGGGGAGGCAATGAGCAGTTCTTC. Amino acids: CASSGGDRGGNEQFF.

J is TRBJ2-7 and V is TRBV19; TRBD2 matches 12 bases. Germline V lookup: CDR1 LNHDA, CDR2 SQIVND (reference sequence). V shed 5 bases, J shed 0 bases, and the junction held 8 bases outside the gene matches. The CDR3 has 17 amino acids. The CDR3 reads CASSPRLAGVISYEQYF. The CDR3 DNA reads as TGTGCCAGTAGTCCCCGACTAGCGGGAGTGATCTCCTACGAGCAGTACTTC. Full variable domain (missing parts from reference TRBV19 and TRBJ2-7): DGGITQSPKYLFRKEGQNVTLSCEQNLNHDAMYWYRQDPGQGLRLIYYSQIVNDFQKGDIAEGYSVSREKKESFPLTVTSAQKNPTAFYLCASSPRLAGVISYEQYFGPGTRLTVT.

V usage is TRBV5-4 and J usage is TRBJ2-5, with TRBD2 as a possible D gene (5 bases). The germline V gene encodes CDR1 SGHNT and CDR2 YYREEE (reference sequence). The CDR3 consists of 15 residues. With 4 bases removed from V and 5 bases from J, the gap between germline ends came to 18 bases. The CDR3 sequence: CASSHTGEGWETQYF. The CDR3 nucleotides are TGTGCCAGCAGCCATACGGGCGAGGGATGGGAGACCCAGTACTTC.

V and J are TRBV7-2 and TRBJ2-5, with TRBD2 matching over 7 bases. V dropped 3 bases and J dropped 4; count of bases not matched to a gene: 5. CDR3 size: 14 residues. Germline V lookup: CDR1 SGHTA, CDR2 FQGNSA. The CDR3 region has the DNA TGTGCCAGCAGCTTTCAGGGAGGGGCAGAGACCCAGTACTTC. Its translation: CASSFQGGAETQYF.

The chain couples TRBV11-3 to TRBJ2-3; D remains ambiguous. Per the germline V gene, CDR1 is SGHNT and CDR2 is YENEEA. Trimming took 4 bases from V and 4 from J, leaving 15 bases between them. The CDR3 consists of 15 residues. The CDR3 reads CASSSLSSEADTQYF. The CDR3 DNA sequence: TGTGCCAGCAGCTCCCTCTCCTCCGAGGCAGATACGCAGTATTTT.

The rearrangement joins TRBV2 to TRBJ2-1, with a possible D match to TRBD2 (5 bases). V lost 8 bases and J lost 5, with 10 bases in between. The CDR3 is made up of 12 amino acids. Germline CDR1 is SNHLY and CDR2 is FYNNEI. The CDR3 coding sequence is TGTGCCAGCGGACTCGTCAACAATGAGCAGTTCTTC. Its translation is CASGLVNNEQFF.

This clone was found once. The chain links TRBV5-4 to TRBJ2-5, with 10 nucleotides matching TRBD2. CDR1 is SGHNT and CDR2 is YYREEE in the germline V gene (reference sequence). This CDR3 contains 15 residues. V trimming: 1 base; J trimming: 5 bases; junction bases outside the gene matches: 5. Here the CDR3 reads CASSLPGLAIETQYF. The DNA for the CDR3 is TGTGCCAGCAGCTTGCCGGGACTAGCGATTGAGACCCAGTACTTC.

The CDR3 nucleotides read TGTGCCAGCAGAAACATAATGGCAGGGTCAAAAGAGACCCAGTACTTC. This sequence encodes CASRNIMAGSKETQYF. The V and J genes are TRBV7-8 and TRBJ2-5; D might be TRBD1 (5 bases). This CDR3 contains 16 residues. The V gene's germline CDR1 is SGHVS and CDR2 FQNEAQ. The germline V and J ends were trimmed by 6 bases and 3 bases, with 20 bases remaining between them. Looking up the rest from reference TRBV7-8 and TRBJ2-5 gives the full variable domain: GAGVSQSPRYKVAKRGQDVALRCDPISGHVSLFWYQQALGQGPEFLTYFQNEAQLDKSGLPSDRFFAERPEGSVSTLKIQRTQQEDSAVYLCASRNIMAGSKETQYFGPGTRLLVL.

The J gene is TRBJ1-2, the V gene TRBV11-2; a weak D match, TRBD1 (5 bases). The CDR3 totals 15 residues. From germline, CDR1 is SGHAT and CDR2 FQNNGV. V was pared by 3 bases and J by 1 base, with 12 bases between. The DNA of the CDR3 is TGTGCCAGCAGCTTTTACCGGGACCGTAACTATGGCTACACCTTC. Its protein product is CASSFYRDRNYGYTF.

The CDR3 DNA sequence: TGTGCCAGCAGCCACGACAGGGAGGGTATAACAGATACGCAGTATTTT. It translates to CASSHDREGITDTQYF. The chain recombines TRBV5-4 with TRBJ2-3, with D perhaps TRBD1 or TRBD2 (7 bases each). Germline CDR1 is SGHNT and CDR2 is YYREEE (reference sequence). The CDR3 is made up of 16 amino acids. Trimming shortened V by 4 bases and J by 3 bases, and 18 bases separated the two germline ends.

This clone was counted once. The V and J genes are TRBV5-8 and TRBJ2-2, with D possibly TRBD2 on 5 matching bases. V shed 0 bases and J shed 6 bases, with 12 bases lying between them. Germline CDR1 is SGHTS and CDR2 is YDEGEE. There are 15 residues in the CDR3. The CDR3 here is CASSLGSGEPGELFF. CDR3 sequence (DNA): TGTGCCAGCAGCTTGGGATCCGGGGAGCCCGGGGAGCTGTTTTTT.

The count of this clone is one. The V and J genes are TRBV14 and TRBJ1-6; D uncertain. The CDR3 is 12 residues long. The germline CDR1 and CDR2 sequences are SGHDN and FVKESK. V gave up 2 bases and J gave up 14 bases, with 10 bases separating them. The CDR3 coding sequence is TGTGCCAGCAGCCAAAACCACATAGCCCTCCACTTT. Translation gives CASSQNHIALHF.

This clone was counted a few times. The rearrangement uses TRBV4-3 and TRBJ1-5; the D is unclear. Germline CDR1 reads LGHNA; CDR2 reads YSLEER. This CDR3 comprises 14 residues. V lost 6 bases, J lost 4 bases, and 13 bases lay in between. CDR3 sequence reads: CASREGRSNQPQHF. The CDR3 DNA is TGCGCCAGCAGGGAAGGGAGGTCTAATCAGCCCCAGCATTTT.

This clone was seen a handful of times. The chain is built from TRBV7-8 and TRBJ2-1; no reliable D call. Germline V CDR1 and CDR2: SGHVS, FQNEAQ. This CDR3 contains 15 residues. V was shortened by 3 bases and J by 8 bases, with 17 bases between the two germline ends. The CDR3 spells CASSFPPGAMDEQFF. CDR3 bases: TGTGCCAGCAGCTTCCCGCCTGGCGCGATGGATGAGCAGTTCTTC.

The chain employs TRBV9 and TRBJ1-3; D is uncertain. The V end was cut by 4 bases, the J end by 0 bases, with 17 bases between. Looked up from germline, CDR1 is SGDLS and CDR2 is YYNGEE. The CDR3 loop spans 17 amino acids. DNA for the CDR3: TGTGCCAGCAGCCCCCGATGGACCGACTACTCTGGAAACACCATATATTTT. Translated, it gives CASSPRWTDYSGNTIYF. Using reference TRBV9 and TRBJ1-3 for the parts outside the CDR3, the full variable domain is DSGVTQTPKHLITATGQRVTLRCSPRSGDLSVYWYQQSLDQGLQFLIQYYNGEERAKGNILERFSAQQFPDLHSELNLSSLELGDSALYFCASSPRWTDYSGNTIYFGEGSWLTVV.

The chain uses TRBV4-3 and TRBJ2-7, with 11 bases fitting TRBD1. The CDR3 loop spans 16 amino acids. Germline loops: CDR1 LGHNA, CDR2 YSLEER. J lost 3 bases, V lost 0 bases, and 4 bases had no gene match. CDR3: CASSQEYGTGGYEQYF. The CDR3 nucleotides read TGCGCCAGCAGCCAAGAGTACGGGACAGGGGGCTACGAGCAGTACTTC.

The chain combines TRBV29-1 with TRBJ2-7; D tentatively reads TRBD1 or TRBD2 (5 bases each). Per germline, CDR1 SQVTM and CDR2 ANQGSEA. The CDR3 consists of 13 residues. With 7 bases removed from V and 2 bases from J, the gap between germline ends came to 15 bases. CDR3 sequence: CSALLRGAYEQYF. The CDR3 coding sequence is TGCAGCGCTCTACTCCGGGGCGCCTACGAGCAGTACTTC.

The CDR3 region is CASSTRDMRETQYF. CDR3 DNA sequence: TGTGCCAGTAGTACCCGGGACATGCGAGAGACCCAGTACTTC. This chain joins TRBV19 and TRBJ2-5; perhaps TRBD1 as D (6 bases). Trimming cost V 4 bases and J 4 bases, with 13 bases left between them. The CDR3 contains 14 residues. Germline loops: CDR1 LNHDA, CDR2 SQIVND (reference sequence). The complete variable domain, with remaining parts taken from reference TRBV19 and TRBJ2-5, reads DGGITQSPKYLFRKEGQNVTLSCEQNLNHDAMYWYRQDPGQGLRLIYYSQIVNDFQKGDIAEGYSVSREKKESFPLTVTSAQKNPTAFYLCASSTRDMRETQYFGPGTRLLVL.

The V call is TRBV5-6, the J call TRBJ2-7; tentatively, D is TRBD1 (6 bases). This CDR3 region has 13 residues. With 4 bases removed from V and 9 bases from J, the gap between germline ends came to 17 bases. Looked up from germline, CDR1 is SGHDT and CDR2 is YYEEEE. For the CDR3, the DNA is TGTGCCAGCAGCGGACAGCTCCCCTTAGGGCAGTACTTC. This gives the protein CASSGQLPLGQYF.

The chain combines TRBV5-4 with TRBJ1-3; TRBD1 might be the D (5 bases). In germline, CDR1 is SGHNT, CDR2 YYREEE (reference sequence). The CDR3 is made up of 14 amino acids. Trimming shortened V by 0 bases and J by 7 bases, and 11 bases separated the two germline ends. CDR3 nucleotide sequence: TGTGCCAGCAGCTTGGACCAGGGAGTGAACACCATATATTTT. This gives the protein CASSLDQGVNTIYF. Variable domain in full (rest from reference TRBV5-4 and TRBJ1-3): ETGVTQSPTHLIKTRGQQVTLRCSSQSGHNTVSWYQQALGQGPQFIFQYYREEENGRGNFPPRFSGLQFPNYSSELNVNALELDDSALYLCASSLDQGVNTIYFGEGSWLTVV.

CDR3 amino acids: CASSGKQGYDYNEQFF. CDR3 in DNA: TGTGCCAGCAGCGGTAAACAGGGGTACGACTACAATGAGCAGTTCTTC. The genes are TRBV9 and TRBJ2-1; 7 positions agree with TRBD1. The germline V gene encodes CDR1 SGDLS and CDR2 YYNGEE. This CDR3 is 16 amino acids long. The ends lost 3 bases at V and 3 bases at J; junction bases unmatched: 9.

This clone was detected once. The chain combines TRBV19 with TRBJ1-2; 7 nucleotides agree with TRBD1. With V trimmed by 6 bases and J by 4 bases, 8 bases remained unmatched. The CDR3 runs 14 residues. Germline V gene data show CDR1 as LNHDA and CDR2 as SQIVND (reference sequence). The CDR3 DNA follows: TGTGCCAGTAGCACCCTCGGGACAGCCTATGGCTACACCTTC. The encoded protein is CASSTLGTAYGYTF.

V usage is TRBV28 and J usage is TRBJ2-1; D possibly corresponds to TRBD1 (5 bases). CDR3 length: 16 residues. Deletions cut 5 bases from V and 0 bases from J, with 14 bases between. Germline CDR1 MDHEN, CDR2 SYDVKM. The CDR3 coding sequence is TGTGCCAGCAGTCATGACAGCAGCAGCTCCTACAATGAGCAGTTCTTC. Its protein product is CASSHDSSSSYNEQFF.

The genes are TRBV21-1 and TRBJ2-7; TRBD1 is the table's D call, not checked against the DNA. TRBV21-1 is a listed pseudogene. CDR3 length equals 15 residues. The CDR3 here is CASSRPQGGPYEQYF. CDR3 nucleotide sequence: TGTGCCAGCAGCCGACCTCAGGGCGGTCCGTACGAGCAGTACTTC.

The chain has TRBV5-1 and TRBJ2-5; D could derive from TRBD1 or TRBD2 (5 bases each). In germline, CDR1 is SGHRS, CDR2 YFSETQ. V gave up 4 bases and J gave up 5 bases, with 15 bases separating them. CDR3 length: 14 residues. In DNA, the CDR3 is TGCGCCAGCAGCCCGGGGCTAGGCGGGGAGACCCAGTACTTC. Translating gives CASSPGLGGETQYF.